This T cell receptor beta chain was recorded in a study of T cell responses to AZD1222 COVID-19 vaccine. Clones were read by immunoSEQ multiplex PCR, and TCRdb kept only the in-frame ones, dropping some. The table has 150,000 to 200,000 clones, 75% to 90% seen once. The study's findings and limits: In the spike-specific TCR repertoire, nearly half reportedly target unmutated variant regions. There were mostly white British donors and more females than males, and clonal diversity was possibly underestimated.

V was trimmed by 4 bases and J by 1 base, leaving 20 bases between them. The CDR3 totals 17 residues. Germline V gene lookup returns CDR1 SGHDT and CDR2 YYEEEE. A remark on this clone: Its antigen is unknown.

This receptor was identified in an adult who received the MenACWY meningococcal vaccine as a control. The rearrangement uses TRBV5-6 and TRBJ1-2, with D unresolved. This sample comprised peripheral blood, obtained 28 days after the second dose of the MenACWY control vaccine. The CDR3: CASSPVPTRLNNYGYTF. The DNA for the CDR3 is TGTGCCAGCAGCCCCGTTCCGACCCGACTCAATAACTATGGCTACACCTTC.